The clone carrying this T cell receptor (beta chain) appeared many times. The antigen is unknown. There are 15 residues in the CDR3. CDR1 SEHNR and CDR2 FQNEAQ come from the germline V gene (reference sequence). V was clipped by 3 bases and J by 4 bases; unmatched bases: 7. This sample's time point: healthy volunteer bleed at 6 weeks. Total RNA was extracted from unfractionated whole blood. This sample was taken from a study of human T cells and chemical hapten exposure. Study summary: Small differences in pooled library volume mainly drove the variation in TCR yields per sample.

Study-wide findings and caveats: With DPC sensitization, TCRs exceeding 1 in 1000 frequency showed no change.

Authors' processing steps: There were a median of approximately 100,000 TCRs per sample, with a range from roughly 20,000 to 700,000. TCRdb passed the RACE reads through MiXCR, listing each CDR3 protein once. The V and J calls were determined by TCRdb, not by the authors. Of under 45,000 distinct CDR3 sequences listed, approximately 5.5% are singletons. The rearrangement uses TRBV7-9 and TRBJ2-7, with TRBD1 matching over 9 bases. Sample: whole blood. The receptor comes from a human donor in good health. Some clones in this sample may be carry-over from other donors' samples. CDR3 amino acids: CASSLAPGQGYEQYF. For the CDR3, the DNA is TGTGCCAGCAGCTTGGCGCCGGGACAGGGATACGAGCAGTACTTC.